These 29 T cell receptor beta chains share one sample of origin, sequenced in a study of shared clonotypes between healthy human individuals. Sequencing used immunoSEQ multiplex PCR; TCRdb keeps in-frame clones, though not all of them. The sample holds about 670,000 clones; about two thirds are singletons and the top ten take 1.5% to 2%. The material sequenced was memory CD4+ T cells sorted from blood. The subset: CD45RA-negative fraction. All receptors derive from a woman aged 25 to 39 in good health.

The rearrangement links TRBV27 to TRBJ1-2; no clear D. Per the germline V gene, CDR1 is MNHEY and CDR2 is SMNVEV (reference sequence). V was shortened by 6 bases and J by 2 bases, with 16 bases between the two germline ends. The CDR3 runs to 15 residues. The DNA for the CDR3 is TGTGCCAGCAGATTACCGGTGGGTACCAACTATGGCTACACCTTC. Translated, it gives CASRLPVGTNYGYTF.

CDR3 coding DNA: TGCGCCAGCAGCCAAGAAGAGGGTTGGGGACAGCCCCAGCATTTT. Translation gives CASSQEEGWGQPQHF. This sequence joins TRBV4-1 and TRBJ1-5; D is unresolved. Germline CDR1 is MGHRA and CDR2 is YSYEKL. The CDR3 extends over 15 amino acids. V gave up 0 bases and J gave up 7 bases, with 13 bases separating them.

V and J are TRBV4-2 and TRBJ1-1; D is perhaps TRBD1 (5 bases). The CDR3 extends over 15 amino acids. V was cut by 7 bases and J by 1 base, with 16 bases left in between. From germline, CDR1 is LGHNA and CDR2 YNFKEQ. CDR3 sequence (DNA): TGTGCCAGCAACATTCCGGGACGGAGGAACACTGAAGCTTTCTTT. Encoded protein: CASNIPGRRNTEAFF.

This rearrangement joins TRBV19 to TRBJ1-1; possibly TRBD1 for D (5 bases). The V end was cut by 4 bases, the J end by 6 bases, with 9 bases between. CDR1 is LNHDA and CDR2 is SQIVND in the germline V gene (reference sequence). The CDR3 covers 12 residues. The CDR3 is CASSTSGAEAFF. The CDR3, as DNA: TGTGCCAGTAGTACATCGGGGGCTGAAGCTTTCTTT. The variable domain in full, completed from reference TRBV19 and TRBJ1-1, reads DGGITQSPKYLFRKEGQNVTLSCEQNLNHDAMYWYRQDPGQGLRLIYYSQIVNDFQKGDIAEGYSVSREKKESFPLTVTSAQKNPTAFYLCASSTSGAEAFFGQGTRLTVV.

This clone was seen a single time. The V gene is TRBV28, the J gene TRBJ1-5; a possible D gene is TRBD1 (5 bases). The CDR3 covers 18 residues. The germline V gene has CDR1 MDHEN and CDR2 SYDVKM. V lost 3 bases, J lost 7 bases, and 25 bases lay in between. The DNA of the CDR3 is TGTGCCAGCAGTTTTCCCTATACGGGTGTGGGGCTTTTGCAGCCCCAGCATTTT. The encoded protein is CASSFPYTGVGLLQPQHF.

The genes are TRBV7-9 and TRBJ2-2; perhaps TRBD1 as D (6 bases). The CDR3 runs to 17 residues. Per germline, CDR1 SEHNR and CDR2 FQNEAQ (reference sequence). Trimming removed 4 bases from V and 7 bases from J, with 22 bases in between. CDR3 sequence: CASSSPEFSGAVGELFF. The CDR3 DNA is TGTGCCAGCAGCTCCCCCGAGTTCTCAGGGGCTGTCGGGGAGCTGTTTTTT.

This clone was counted only a few times. The rearrangement links TRBV4-1 to TRBJ1-4, with 7 bases aligning to TRBD1. The V gene's germline CDR1 is MGHRA and CDR2 YSYEKL. The CDR3 length is 13 residues. V lost 8 bases to trimming and J lost 11 bases; unmatched junction nucleotides: 11. The CDR3 DNA is TGCGCCAGCGGGGTACTCGACAGGGAGAAACTGTTTTTT. Translated: CASGVLDREKLFF.

This clone was picked up a small number of times. The chain recombines TRBV2 with TRBJ1-2; possibly TRBD1 for D (5 bases). V was shortened by 7 bases and J by 4 bases, with 10 bases between the two germline ends. Germline values: CDR1 SNHLY, CDR2 FYNNEI. There are 12 residues in the CDR3. The CDR3 bases are TGTGCCAGCAACCCGACAGTCTATGGCTACACCTTC. Translating gives CASNPTVYGYTF.

This rearrangement joins TRBV27 to TRBJ2-1; TRBD2 matches at 9 bases. CDR3 length: 17 amino acids. The ends lost 2 bases at V and 6 bases at J; junction bases unmatched: 11. The germline V gene has CDR1 MNHEY and CDR2 SMNVEV (reference sequence). The CDR3 is CASSLPPFGGRANEQFF. Written as DNA, the CDR3 is TGTGCCAGCAGTTTACCCCCCTTTGGCGGGAGGGCCAATGAGCAGTTCTTC.

The chain combines TRBV5-1 with TRBJ2-5; 9 bases match TRBD1. The V segment lost 4 bases and the J segment 4 bases; nucleotides outside the gene matches: 11. The CDR3 has 16 amino acids. CDR1 is SGHRS, CDR2 YFSETQ, per germline. The CDR3 reads CASSPGGRTGVETQYF. The CDR3 region has the DNA TGCGCCAGCAGCCCCGGAGGTCGGACAGGGGTAGAGACCCAGTACTTC.

The CDR3 loop reads CASNDDRNYGYTF. The CDR3, as DNA: TGTGCCAGTAACGATGACAGGAACTATGGCTACACCTTC. This chain uses TRBV19 with TRBJ1-2, with a tentative D call TRBD1 (6 bases). Deletions cut 7 bases from V and 2 bases from J, with 11 bases between. The CDR3 totals 13 residues. The germline CDR1 and CDR2 sequences are LNHDA and SQIVND (reference sequence).

In this sample, this clone turned up a few times. V usage is TRBV18 and J usage is TRBJ1-4, with 11 nucleotides matching TRBD1. The junction had 6 bases not matched to a gene; V was cut back by 5 bases and J by 4 bases. The CDR3 extends over 16 amino acids. In germline, CDR1 is KGHSH, CDR2 LQKENI. The CDR3 region is CASSSGTGGYNEKLFF. The CDR3 coding sequence is TGTGCCAGCTCATCCGGGACAGGGGGATATAATGAAAAACTGTTTTTT.

The rearrangement joins TRBV30 to TRBJ2-7, with 7 bases fitting TRBD2. Germline assignment: CDR1 GTSNPN and CDR2 SVGIG (reference sequence). Trimming at V came to 2 bases and at J to 3 bases, leaving 13 bases not matched to a gene. The CDR3 has 16 residues. The CDR3, as DNA: TGTGCCTGGAGTCTGGCGGGAGCTCTTAGAAACTACGAGCAGTACTTC. Encoded protein: CAWSLAGALRNYEQYF.

The rearrangement links TRBV10-2 to TRBJ2-3; 8 nucleotides line up with TRBD2. Losses at the gene ends were 7 bases for V and 4 bases for J; bases not matched to a gene: 4. CDR1 and CDR2 from the germline V gene are WSHSY and SAAADI. The CDR3 loop spans 13 amino acids. CDR3 amino acids: CASTGGLADTQYF. CDR3 DNA sequence: TGCGCCAGCACGGGAGGGTTGGCAGATACGCAGTATTTT.

The genes are TRBV14 and TRBJ2-5; TRBD2 aligns across 7 bases. J lost 4 bases, V lost 0 bases, and 5 bases had no gene match. This CDR3 contains 15 residues. Germline V CDR1 and CDR2: SGHDN, FVKESK. CDR3 in amino acids: CASSQDLAGVETQYF. Written as DNA, the CDR3 is TGTGCCAGCAGCCAAGATCTGGCGGGGGTAGAGACCCAGTACTTC.

The rearrangement uses TRBV11-3 and TRBJ2-5; 10 bases line up with TRBD2. CDR3 length: 14 amino acids. The germline CDR1 and CDR2 sequences are SGHNT and YENEEA. In DNA, the CDR3 is TGTGCAGTGCGGGCTAGCGGGAGACTGGAGACCCAGTACTTC. It translates to CAVRASGRLETQYF.

In regard to this clone: This same CDR3 is encoded by further DNA sequences in the sample. The chain is built from TRBV7-2 and TRBJ2-1, with 7 bases that match TRBD2. Germline V gene data show CDR1 as SGHTA and CDR2 as FQGNSA. Trimming removed 2 bases from V and 3 bases from J; junction bases left unmatched: 4. CDR3 length: 15 amino acids. CDR3 amino acids: CASSLQRDSYNEQFF. Written as DNA, the CDR3 is TGTGCCAGCAGCTTACAGCGGGATAGCTACAATGAGCAGTTCTTC.

This clone has more than one count but fewer than ten. The chain recombines TRBV25-1 with TRBJ1-1; D is uncertain. V was shortened by 0 bases and J by 0 bases, with 14 bases between the two germline ends. The CDR3 length is 17 residues. Per germline, CDR1 MGHDK and CDR2 SYGVNS. CDR3 sequence: CASSEYRTEALNTEAFF. Here the CDR3 DNA reads TGTGCCAGCAGTGAATATAGAACAGAAGCTCTGAACACTGAAGCTTTCTTT.

The chain recombines TRBV6-5 with TRBJ2-7; 8 bases fit TRBD1. Germline lookup yields CDR1 MNHEY and CDR2 SVGAGI. The J segment lost 3 bases and the V segment lost 0 bases, leaving 7 bases of the junction unmatched. The CDR3 is made up of 16 amino acids. The CDR3 DNA sequence: TGTGCCAGCAGTTACTCGTTTGGACAGGGAAACTACGAGCAGTACTTC. It translates to CASSYSFGQGNYEQYF.

A remark on this clone: A much larger clone differs by one base, so this may be a read error. The rearrangement joins TRBV28 to TRBJ2-7; 7 bases fit TRBD1. The CDR3 is 13 residues long. V shed 3 bases, J shed 3 bases, and the junction held 2 bases outside the gene matches. Germline V gives CDR1 MDHEN, CDR2 SYDVKM. The CDR3 region has the DNA TGTGCCAGCAGTTTTGGACAGGACTACGAGCAGTACTTC. Its protein is CASSFGQDYEQYF.

The chain has TRBV7-9 and TRBJ1-3, with D hard to call. CDR3 length equals 14 residues. Trimming cost V 5 bases and J 7 bases, with 15 bases left between them. Germline V gives CDR1 SEHNR, CDR2 FQNEAQ (reference sequence). The DNA of the CDR3 is TGTGCCAGCAGCCCACCGGACCTTGGGAACACCATATATTTT. The encoded protein is CASSPPDLGNTIYF.

The V call is TRBV28, the J call TRBJ1-2; TRBD1 might be the D (5 bases). CDR3 length equals 14 residues. The germline V gene encodes CDR1 MDHEN and CDR2 SYDVKM. Trimming took 6 bases from V and 5 from J, leaving 16 bases between them. CDR3 region: CASRSTVLSYGYTF. CDR3 nucleotides: TGTGCCAGCAGATCGACAGTCCTTTCGTATGGCTACACCTTC.

A single count supports this clone. The rearrangement joins TRBV5-1 to TRBJ2-3, with D perhaps matching TRBD1 (5 bases). CDR1 is SGHRS and CDR2 is YFSETQ in the germline V gene. This CDR3 comprises 14 residues. V was trimmed by 6 bases and J by 0 bases, leaving 11 bases between them. The CDR3, as DNA: TGCGCCAGCAAAGGACAAGCGAGCACAGATACGCAGTATTTT. Protein product: CASKGQASTDTQYF.

This sequence joins TRBV6-1 and TRBJ1-5; D is undetermined. The ends were cut back, 2 bases at V and 7 bases at J, with 3 bases in the middle. This CDR3 comprises 11 residues. Germline CDR1 reads MNHNS; CDR2 reads SASEGT. This CDR3 is CASSEKQPQHF. The CDR3 DNA is TGTGCCAGCAGTGAAAAACAGCCCCAGCATTTT.

In this sample, this clone turned up many times. This chain links TRBV7-9 with TRBJ2-4; D is uncertain. Germline V gene sequence: CDR1 SEHNR, CDR2 FQNEAQ (reference sequence). The V and J ends lost 1 base and 16 bases respectively, with 17 bases between them. The CDR3 contains 13 residues. The CDR3 sequence: CASSLDADPTLYF. As DNA, the CDR3 is TGTGCCAGCAGCTTAGACGCGGACCCAACGCTATACTTC.

V is TRBV28 and J is TRBJ1-1; D is ambiguous. CDR1 is MDHEN and CDR2 is SYDVKM in the germline V gene. The V gene lost 6 bases and the J gene lost 2 bases, with 16 bases spanning the gap. The CDR3 is 15 amino acids. CDR3 nucleotide sequence: TGTGCCAGCAGGAGGGCAACAGCGATAAACACTGAAGCTTTCTTT. Translating it yields CASRRATAINTEAFF. Looking up the rest from reference TRBV28 and TRBJ1-1 gives the full variable domain: DVKVTQSSRYLVKRTGEKVFLECVQDMDHENMFWYRQDPGLGLRLIYFSYDVKMKEKGDIPEGYSVSREKKERFSLILESASTNQTSMYLCASRRATAINTEAFFGQGTRLTVV.

V gene TRBV2 combines with J gene TRBJ2-1; 7 bases agree with TRBD1. The V and J ends lost 8 bases and 6 bases, in that order; junction bases with no gene match: 10. This CDR3 region has 14 residues. Germline CDR1 SNHLY, CDR2 FYNNEI. CDR3 in DNA: TGTGCCAGCTATGATGGACAGGCCTTCAATGAGCAGTTCTTC. The encoded protein is CASYDGQAFNEQFF.

This clone has a handful of counts. This chain uses TRBV4-2 with TRBJ2-7; D is ambiguous. Trimming took off 0 bases at V and 4 bases at J, with 10 bases between the two ends. CDR3 size: 14 residues. The germline V gene has CDR1 LGHNA and CDR2 YNFKEQ. This CDR3 is CASSQDLVQYEQYF. CDR3 DNA sequence: TGTGCCAGCAGCCAAGATCTGGTTCAGTACGAGCAGTACTTC.

The chain couples TRBV27 to TRBJ2-7, with TRBD2 matching over 10 bases. This CDR3 region has 14 residues. Germline V lookup: CDR1 MNHEY, CDR2 SMNVEV (reference sequence). V shed 8 bases and J 2 bases; nucleotides not matched to a gene: 6. CDR3: CASRRTSGTYEQYF. DNA of the CDR3: TGTGCCAGCCGAAGGACTAGCGGCACCTACGAGCAGTACTTC.